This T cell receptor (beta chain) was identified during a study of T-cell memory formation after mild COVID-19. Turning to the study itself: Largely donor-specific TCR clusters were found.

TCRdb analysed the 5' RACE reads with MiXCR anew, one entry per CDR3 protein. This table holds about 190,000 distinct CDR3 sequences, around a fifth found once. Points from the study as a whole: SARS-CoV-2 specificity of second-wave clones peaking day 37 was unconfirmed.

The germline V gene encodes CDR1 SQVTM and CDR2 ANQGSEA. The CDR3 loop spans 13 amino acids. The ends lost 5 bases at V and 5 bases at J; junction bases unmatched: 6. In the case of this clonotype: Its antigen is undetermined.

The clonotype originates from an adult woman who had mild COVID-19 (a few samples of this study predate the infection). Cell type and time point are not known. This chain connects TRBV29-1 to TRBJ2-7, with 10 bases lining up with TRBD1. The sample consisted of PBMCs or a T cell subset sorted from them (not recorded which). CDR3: CSVRRQGAHEQYF. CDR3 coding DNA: TGCAGCGTTAGGAGACAGGGGGCCCACGAGCAGTACTTC.